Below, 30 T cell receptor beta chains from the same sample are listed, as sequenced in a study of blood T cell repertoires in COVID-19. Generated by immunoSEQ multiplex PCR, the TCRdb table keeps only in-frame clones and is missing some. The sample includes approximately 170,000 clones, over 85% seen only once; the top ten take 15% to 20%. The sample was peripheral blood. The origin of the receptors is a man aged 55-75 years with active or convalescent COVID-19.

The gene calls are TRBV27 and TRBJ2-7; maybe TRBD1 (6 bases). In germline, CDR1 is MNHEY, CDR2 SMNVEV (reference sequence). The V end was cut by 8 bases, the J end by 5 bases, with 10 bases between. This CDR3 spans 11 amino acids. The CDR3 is CASSRGNEQYF. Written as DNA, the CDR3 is TGTGCCAGCTCGAGGGGGAACGAGCAGTACTTC.

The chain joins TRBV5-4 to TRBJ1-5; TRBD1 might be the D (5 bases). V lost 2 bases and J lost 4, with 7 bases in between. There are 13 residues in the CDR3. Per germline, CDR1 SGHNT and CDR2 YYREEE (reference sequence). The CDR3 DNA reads TGTGCCAGCAGCTTAGACAGTAATCAGCCCCAGCATTTT. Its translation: CASSLDSNQPQHF.

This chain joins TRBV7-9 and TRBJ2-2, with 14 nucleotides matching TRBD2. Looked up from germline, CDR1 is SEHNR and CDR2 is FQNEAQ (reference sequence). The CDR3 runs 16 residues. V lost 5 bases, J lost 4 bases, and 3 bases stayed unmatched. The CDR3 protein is CASSPTSGGGTGELFF. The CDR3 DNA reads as TGTGCCAGCAGCCCGACTAGCGGGGGGGGCACCGGGGAGCTGTTTTTT.

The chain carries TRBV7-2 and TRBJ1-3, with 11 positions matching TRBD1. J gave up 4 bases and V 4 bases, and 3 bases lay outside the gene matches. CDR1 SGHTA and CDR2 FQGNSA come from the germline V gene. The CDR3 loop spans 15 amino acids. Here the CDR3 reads CASSWGQGDGNTIYF. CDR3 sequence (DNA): TGTGCCAGCAGCTGGGGACAGGGGGACGGAAACACCATATATTTT.

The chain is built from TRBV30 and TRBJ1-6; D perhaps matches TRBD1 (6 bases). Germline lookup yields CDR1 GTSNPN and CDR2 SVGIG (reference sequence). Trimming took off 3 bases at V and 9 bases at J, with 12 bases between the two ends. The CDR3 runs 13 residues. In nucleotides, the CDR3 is TGTGCCTGGAGGGACAGTCTGGGTTCACCCCTCCACTTT. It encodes CAWRDSLGSPLHF.

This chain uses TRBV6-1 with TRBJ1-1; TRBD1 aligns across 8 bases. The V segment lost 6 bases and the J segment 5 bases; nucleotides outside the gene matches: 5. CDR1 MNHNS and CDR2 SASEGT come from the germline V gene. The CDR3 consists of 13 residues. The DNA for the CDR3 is TGTGCCAGCAGCCCCAGGGGGCAAACTGAAGCTTTCTTT. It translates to CASSPRGQTEAFF.

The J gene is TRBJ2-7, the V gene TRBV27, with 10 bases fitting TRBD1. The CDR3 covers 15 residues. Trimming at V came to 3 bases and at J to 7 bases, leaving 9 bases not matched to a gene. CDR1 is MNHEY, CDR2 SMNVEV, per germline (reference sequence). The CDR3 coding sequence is TGTGCCAGCAGTTTTTCTTGGGACAGGGGCTGGGAGCAGTACTTC. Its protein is CASSFSWDRGWEQYF.

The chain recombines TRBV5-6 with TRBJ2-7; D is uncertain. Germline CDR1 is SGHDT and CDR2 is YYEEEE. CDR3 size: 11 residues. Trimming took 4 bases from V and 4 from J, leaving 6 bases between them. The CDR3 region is CASSREYEQYF. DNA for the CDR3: TGTGCCAGCAGCCGAGAGTACGAGCAGTACTTC. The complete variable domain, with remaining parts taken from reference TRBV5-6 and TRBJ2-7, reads DAGVTQSPTHLIKTRGQQVTLRCSPKSGHDTVSWYQQALGQGPQFIFQYYEEEERQRGNFPDRFSGHQFPNYSSELNVNALLLGDSALYLCASSREYEQYFGPGTRLTVT.

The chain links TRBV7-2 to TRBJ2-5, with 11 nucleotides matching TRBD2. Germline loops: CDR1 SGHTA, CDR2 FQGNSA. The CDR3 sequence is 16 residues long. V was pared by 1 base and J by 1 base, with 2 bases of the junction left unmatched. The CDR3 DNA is TGTGCCAGCAGCTTAGGTACTAGCGGGGGCCAAGAGACCCAGTACTTC. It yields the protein CASSLGTSGGQETQYF.

The CDR3 nucleotides are TGTGCCAGCAGCCAAGGCGACAGTAACACTGAAGCTTTCTTT. It yields the protein CASSQGDSNTEAFF. This chain connects TRBV3-1 (or the pseudogene TRBV3-2) to TRBJ1-1, with TRBD1 as a possible D gene (5 bases). V lost 1 base, J lost 2 bases, and 8 bases lay in between. The germline V gene has CDR1 LGHDT and CDR2 YNNKEL (reference sequence). The length of the CDR3 is 14 residues.

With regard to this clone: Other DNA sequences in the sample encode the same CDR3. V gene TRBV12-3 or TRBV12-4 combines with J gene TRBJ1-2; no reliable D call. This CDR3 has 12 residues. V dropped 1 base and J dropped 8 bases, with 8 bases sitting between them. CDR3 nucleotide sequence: TGTGCCAGCAGTTTAGGGGCGTACGGCTACACCTTC. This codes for CASSLGAYGYTF.

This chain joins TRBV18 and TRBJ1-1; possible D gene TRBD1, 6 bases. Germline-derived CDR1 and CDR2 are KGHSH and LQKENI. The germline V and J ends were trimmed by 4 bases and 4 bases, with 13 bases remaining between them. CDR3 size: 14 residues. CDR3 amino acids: CASSQNGGLTEAFF. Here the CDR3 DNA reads TGTGCCAGCTCACAGAACGGGGGGCTCACTGAAGCTTTCTTT.

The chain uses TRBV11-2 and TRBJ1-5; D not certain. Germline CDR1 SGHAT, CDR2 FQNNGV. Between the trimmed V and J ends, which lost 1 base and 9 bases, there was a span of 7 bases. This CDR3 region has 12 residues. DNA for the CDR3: TGTGCCAGCAGCTTAGGAGGCGGGCCCCAGCATTTT. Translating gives CASSLGGGPQHF.

CDR3 sequence: CAWSYGRGQTYSNQPQHF. CDR3 sequence (DNA): TGTGCCTGGAGTTACGGCAGGGGTCAGACCTATAGCAATCAGCCCCAGCATTTT. The rearrangement uses TRBV30 and TRBJ1-5; D is perhaps TRBD1 (6 bases). V was cut by 2 bases and J by 0 bases, with 20 bases left in between. The CDR3 loop spans 18 amino acids. Germline loops: CDR1 GTSNPN, CDR2 SVGIG (reference sequence).

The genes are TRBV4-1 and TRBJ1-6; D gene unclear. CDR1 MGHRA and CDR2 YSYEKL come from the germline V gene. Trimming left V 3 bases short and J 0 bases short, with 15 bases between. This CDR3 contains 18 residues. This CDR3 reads CASSQRGGDVSYNSPLHF. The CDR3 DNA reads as TGCGCCAGCAGCCAGAGAGGCGGGGATGTCTCCTATAATTCACCCCTCCACTTT.

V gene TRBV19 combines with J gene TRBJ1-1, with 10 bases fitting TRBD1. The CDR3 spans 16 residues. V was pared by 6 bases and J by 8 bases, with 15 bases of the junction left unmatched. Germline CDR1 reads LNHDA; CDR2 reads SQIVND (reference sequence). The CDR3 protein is CASSPSRGDRGGEAFF. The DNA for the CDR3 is TGTGCCAGTAGCCCCTCACGGGGGGACAGGGGAGGGGAAGCTTTCTTT.

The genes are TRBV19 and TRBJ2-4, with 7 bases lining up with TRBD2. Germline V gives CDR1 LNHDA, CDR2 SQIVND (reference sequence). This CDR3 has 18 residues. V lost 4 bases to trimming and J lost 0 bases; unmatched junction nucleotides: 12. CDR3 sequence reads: CASSTPGRGTLAKNIQYF. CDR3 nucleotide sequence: TGTGCCAGTAGTACCCCGGGGCGGGGGACCCTAGCCAAAAACATTCAGTACTTC.

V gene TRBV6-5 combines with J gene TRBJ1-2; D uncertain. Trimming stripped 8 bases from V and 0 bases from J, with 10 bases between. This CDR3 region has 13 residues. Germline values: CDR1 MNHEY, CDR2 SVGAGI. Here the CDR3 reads CASVGTANYGYTF. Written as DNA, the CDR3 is TGTGCCAGCGTTGGCACAGCTAACTATGGCTACACCTTC.

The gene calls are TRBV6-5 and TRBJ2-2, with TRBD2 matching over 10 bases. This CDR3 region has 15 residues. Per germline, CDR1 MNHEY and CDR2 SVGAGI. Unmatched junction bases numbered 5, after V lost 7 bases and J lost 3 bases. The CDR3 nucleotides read TGTGCCAGCATAGCGGGAGGAGCCCACACCGGGGAGCTGTTTTTT. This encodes CASIAGGAHTGELFF.

CDR3 region: CASSEQGYGEAFF. The CDR3 region has the DNA TGCGCCAGCAGCGAGCAGGGGTACGGTGAAGCTTTCTTT. This chain links TRBV5-1 with TRBJ1-1; D is possibly TRBD1 (6 bases). Germline loops: CDR1 SGHRS, CDR2 YFSETQ. Trimming took 4 bases from V and 7 from J, leaving 14 bases between them. The CDR3 sequence is 13 residues long.

In DNA form, the CDR3 reads TGTGCCAGCAGTGCGATCAGCACTAGCGAAGCTTTCTTT. Translation: CASSAISTSEAFF. This chain links TRBV2 with TRBJ1-1; D ambiguous. The CDR3 has 13 residues. Trimming cost V 4 bases and J 8 bases, with 14 bases left between them. The germline V gene has CDR1 SNHLY and CDR2 FYNNEI.

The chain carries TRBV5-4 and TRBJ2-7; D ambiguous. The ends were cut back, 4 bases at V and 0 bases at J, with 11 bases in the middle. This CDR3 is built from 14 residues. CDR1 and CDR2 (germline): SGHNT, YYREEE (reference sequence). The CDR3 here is CASSPFTHSYEQYF. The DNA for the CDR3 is TGTGCCAGCAGCCCCTTTACACACTCCTACGAGCAGTACTTC. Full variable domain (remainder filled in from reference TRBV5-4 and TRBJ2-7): ETGVTQSPTHLIKTRGQQVTLRCSSQSGHNTVSWYQQALGQGPQFIFQYYREEENGRGNFPPRFSGLQFPNYSSELNVNALELDDSALYLCASSPFTHSYEQYFGPGTRLTVT.

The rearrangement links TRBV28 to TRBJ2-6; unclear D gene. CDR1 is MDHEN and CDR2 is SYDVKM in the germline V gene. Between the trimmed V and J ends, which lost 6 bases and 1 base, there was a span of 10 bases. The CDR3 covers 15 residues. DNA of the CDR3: TGTGCCAGCAGCCCCGAGCTGTCTGGGGCCAACGTCCTGACTTTC. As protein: CASSPELSGANVLTF.

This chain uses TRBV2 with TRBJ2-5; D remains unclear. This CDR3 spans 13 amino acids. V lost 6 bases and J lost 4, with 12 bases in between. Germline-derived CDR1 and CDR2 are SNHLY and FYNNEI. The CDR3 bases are TGTGCCAGCAGGGATGGTCGGAGAGAGACCCAGTACTTC. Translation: CASRDGRRETQYF.

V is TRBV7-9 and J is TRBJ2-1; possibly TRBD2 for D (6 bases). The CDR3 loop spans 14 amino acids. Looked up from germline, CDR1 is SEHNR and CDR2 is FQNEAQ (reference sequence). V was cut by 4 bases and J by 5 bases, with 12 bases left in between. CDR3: CASSSELAHNEQFF. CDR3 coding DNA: TGTGCCAGCAGCTCCGAACTAGCCCACAATGAGCAGTTCTTC.

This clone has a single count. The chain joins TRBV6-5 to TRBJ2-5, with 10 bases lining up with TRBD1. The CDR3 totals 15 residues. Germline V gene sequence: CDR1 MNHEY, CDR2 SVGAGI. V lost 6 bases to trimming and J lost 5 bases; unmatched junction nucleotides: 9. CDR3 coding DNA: TGTGCCAGCAGCCTGGACAGGGGGAGGCACGAGACCCAGTACTTC. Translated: CASSLDRGRHETQYF.

CDR3: CASRPRVNTEAFF. The DNA for the CDR3 is TGTGCCAGCAGACCCAGGGTGAACACTGAAGCTTTCTTT. The V gene is TRBV12-3 or TRBV12-4, the J gene TRBJ1-1; D is possibly TRBD1 (5 bases). Deletions cut 6 bases from V and 0 bases from J, with 8 bases between. The CDR3 loop spans 13 amino acids.

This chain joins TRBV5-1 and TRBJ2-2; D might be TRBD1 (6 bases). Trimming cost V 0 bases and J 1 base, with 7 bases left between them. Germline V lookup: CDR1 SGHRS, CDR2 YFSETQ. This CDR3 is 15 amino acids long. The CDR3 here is CASSLVQGNTGELFF. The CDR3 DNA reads TGCGCCAGCAGCTTGGTACAGGGGAACACCGGGGAGCTGTTTTTT.

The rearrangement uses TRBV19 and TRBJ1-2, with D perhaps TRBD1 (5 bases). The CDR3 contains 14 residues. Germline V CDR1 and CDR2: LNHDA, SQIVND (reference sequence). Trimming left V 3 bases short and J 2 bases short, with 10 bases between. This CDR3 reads CASSIWGVNYGYTF. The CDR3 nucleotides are TGTGCCAGTAGTATTTGGGGCGTCAACTATGGCTACACCTTC.

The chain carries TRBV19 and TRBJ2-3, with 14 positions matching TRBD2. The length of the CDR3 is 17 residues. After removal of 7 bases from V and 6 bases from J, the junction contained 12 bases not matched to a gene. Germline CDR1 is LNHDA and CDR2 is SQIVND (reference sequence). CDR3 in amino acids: CASTPRGTSGGYDTQYF. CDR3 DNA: TGTGCCAGTACCCCACGAGGGACTAGCGGGGGATATGATACGCAGTATTTT.